This TCR beta chain was captured by sequencing in a study of blood T cell repertoires in COVID-19. On the study more broadly: Both acute and convalescent COVID-19 samples were obtained from the United States, Italy and Spain. PBMCs, B-cell-depleted T cells, or T cells were the source of the cDNA or gDNA that made up the material.

In the authors' methods: Scientists estimated how many nucleated cells there were by amplifying reference gene primers. Data came from immunoSEQ multiplex PCR; TCRdb stores just in-frame clones and leaves some out. V and J calls and clone size come straight from that table; D and trimming were deduced from the DNA. The data hold approximately 190,000 clones, with about 88% observed a single time. Trimming left V 0 bases short and J 3 bases short, with 5 bases between. The V gene's germline CDR1 is SGHTA and CDR2 FQGNSA. The CDR3 is 13 residues long. This receptor was taken from a woman aged 40 to 55 who had recovered from COVID-19. The sequenced sample consisted of peripheral blood. The rearrangement uses TRBV7-2 and TRBJ1-2, with D unresolved. CDR3 in amino acids: CASSLAVDYGYTF. DNA for the CDR3: TGTGCCAGCAGCTTAGCTGTCGACTATGGCTACACCTTC.